These 27 T cell receptor beta chains were sequenced from one sample in a study of cytomegalovirus exposure and HLA in healthy donors. PCR used 60 Vbeta primers and 13 Jbeta primers. Profiled with immunoSEQ multiplex PCR; TCRdb holds only in-frame clones, not every one. The sample records some 150,000 clones, roughly four fifths being singletons. Material: PBMCs. The receptors come from a man aged 50-60 years in good health and CMV-seropositive.

This clone came up once. This rearrangement joins TRBV11-3 to TRBJ2-5; D is ambiguous. Looked up from germline, CDR1 is SGHNT and CDR2 is YENEEA. V dropped 5 bases and J dropped 4 bases, with 11 bases sitting between them. The length of the CDR3 is 13 residues. The CDR3 sequence: CASSTRAGETQYF. The DNA of the CDR3 is TGTGCCAGCAGCACCCGAGCCGGAGAGACCCAGTACTTC.

The V and J genes are TRBV11-3 and TRBJ2-1, with 9 bases identical to TRBD1. This CDR3 contains 14 residues. V trimming: 5 bases; J trimming: 8 bases; junction bases outside the gene matches: 7. The germline V gene encodes CDR1 SGHNT and CDR2 YENEEA. CDR3 amino acids: CASSQRTGEDEQFF. The CDR3, as DNA: TGTGCCAGCAGCCAAAGGACAGGGGAGGATGAGCAGTTCTTC.

V is TRBV10-3 and J is TRBJ1-5; D unclear. Trimming removed 10 bases at V and 0 bases at J, with 16 bases between. This CDR3 contains 15 residues. Germline V gene data show CDR1 as ENHRY and CDR2 as SYGVKD. This chain's CDR3 is CATLYARGSNQPQHF. The CDR3 DNA sequence: TGTGCCACCCTTTATGCCCGCGGTAGCAATCAGCCCCAGCATTTT.

The chain combines TRBV7-2 with TRBJ1-1, with TRBD1 matching 8 bases. CDR1 and CDR2 from the germline V gene are SGHTA and FQGNSA. This CDR3 has 13 amino acids. Germline trimming cut 5 bases from V and 6 bases from J; bases unmatched to any gene: 5. The CDR3 DNA reads as TGTGCCAGCAGCCAGGACAGGGACGCTGAAGCTTTCTTT. This sequence encodes CASSQDRDAEAFF.

Notes on this clone: A junction boundary mismatches the germline segment, possibly from a read error. At the DNA level, this CDR3 is encoded by other sequences in the same sample as well. The J gene is TRBJ1-2, the V gene TRBV29-1, with a possible D match to TRBD1 (6 bases). The CDR3 length is 13 residues. The germline V gene encodes CDR1 SQVTM and CDR2 ANQGSEA. CDR3 sequence reads: CSVYGGENYGYTF. CDR3 nucleotides: TGCAGCGTGTATGGGGGCGAGAACTATGGTTACACCTTC.

The V gene is TRBV7-9, the J gene TRBJ1-2; no reliable D call. CDR1 SEHNR and CDR2 FQNEAQ come from the germline V gene (reference sequence). Trimming left V 4 bases short and J 0 bases short, with 18 bases between. The length of the CDR3 is 17 residues. CDR3: CASSSDRPGATNYGYTF. The CDR3 DNA sequence: TGTGCCAGCAGCTCAGATCGACCCGGAGCCACTAACTATGGCTACACCTTC.

As for this clone: No conserved phenylalanine or tryptophan is present at the end of the CDR3, so a read error is the likely explanation. The DNA is omitted, as the CDR3 cannot be located on it reliably, and the CDR3 follows TCRdb's listing. CDR3 protein: CASSPTGG. The rearrangement links TRBV18 to TRBJ2-7; the listed D gene, TRBD1, was not tested against the DNA. The germline V gene encodes CDR1 KGHSH and CDR2 LQKENI. The CDR3 comprises 8 residues, both ends counted.

This clone was observed a few times. The V gene is TRBV11-2, the J gene TRBJ1-2; D ambiguous. The V and J ends lost 1 base and 0 bases respectively, with 15 bases between them. The CDR3 has 17 residues. CDR1 SGHAT and CDR2 FQNNGV come from the germline V gene. The CDR3 DNA is TGTGCCAGCAGCTTAGGAGGCGGTGAGGGTACTAACTATGGCTACACCTTC. Amino acids: CASSLGGGEGTNYGYTF.

V is TRBV18 and J is TRBJ2-3, with 11 bases fitting TRBD2. Trimming cost V 6 bases and J 2 bases; bases outside gene matches: 10. CDR3 length: 17 amino acids. Germline V lookup: CDR1 KGHSH, CDR2 LQKENI. The CDR3 DNA reads as TGTGCCAGCTCGCCTCTGACTAGCGGGGTTTTCACAGATACGCAGTATTTT. This sequence encodes CASSPLTSGVFTDTQYF.

The V gene is TRBV4-1, the J gene TRBJ1-1, with 10 bases identical to TRBD1. The CDR3 spans 14 residues. The germline gives CDR1 MGHRA, CDR2 YSYEKL. Germline trimming cut 4 bases from V and 3 bases from J; bases unmatched to any gene: 2. The CDR3, as DNA: TGCGCCAGCAGCCTGGGGACAGGGGACACTGAAGCTTTCTTT. It codes for CASSLGTGDTEAFF.

CDR3 sequence (DNA): TGTGCCATCCATGAGGGGGGGTACTCCGAGCAGTACTTC. Its translation: CAIHEGGYSEQYF. The V and J genes are TRBV10-3 and TRBJ2-7; weak D call: TRBD2 (7 bases). Trimming pared 8 bases from V and 6 bases from J, leaving 17 bases between. Germline V gene lookup returns CDR1 ENHRY and CDR2 SYGVKD. The CDR3 runs 13 residues.

The genes are TRBV18 and TRBJ1-3; D call uncertain. CDR3 length: 15 amino acids. Germline V gene lookup returns CDR1 KGHSH and CDR2 LQKENI. Deletions cut 6 bases from V and 0 bases from J, with 12 bases between. CDR3 nucleotides: TGTGCCAGCTCGGCCGACACGAGCTCTGGAAACACCATATATTTT. Its translation is CASSADTSSGNTIYF.

The V gene is TRBV6-1, the J gene TRBJ1-1, with a tentative D call TRBD1 (5 bases). Per germline, CDR1 MNHNS and CDR2 SASEGT. This CDR3 is 14 amino acids long. Between the trimmed V and J ends, which lost 5 bases and 3 bases, there was a span of 13 bases. The CDR3, as DNA: TGTGCCAGCAGTCGCAGTGGGGGGGACACTGAAGCTTTCTTT. Translating gives CASSRSGGDTEAFF.

The genes are TRBV11-3 and TRBJ2-2; D uncertain. The length of the CDR3 is 16 residues. Germline CDR1 reads SGHNT; CDR2 reads YENEEA. V was trimmed by 2 bases and J by 5 bases, leaving 15 bases between them. The CDR3 DNA sequence: TGTGCCAGCAGCTTATACTCCATAGCTCCAACCGGGGAGCTGTTTTTT. As protein: CASSLYSIAPTGELFF.

The chain is built from TRBV6-5 and TRBJ2-6; no clear D gene. The germline gives CDR1 MNHEY, CDR2 SVGAGI. This CDR3 contains 11 residues. V lost 2 bases and J 18 bases, leaving 11 bases between the germline ends. CDR3 sequence: CASSYPLLRTF. CDR3 coding DNA: TGTGCCAGCAGTTACCCCCTCCTCCGGACTTTC.

The V gene is TRBV5-8, the J gene TRBJ1-1; 10 bases fit TRBD1. The CDR3 totals 16 residues. The germline gives CDR1 SGHTS, CDR2 YDEGEE. After removal of 4 bases from V and 1 base from J, the junction contained 7 bases not matched to a gene. The CDR3 loop is CASSTERTGGNTEAFF. The CDR3 bases are TGTGCCAGCAGCACCGAACGGACAGGGGGGAACACTGAAGCTTTCTTT. The full variable domain, its missing parts supplied by reference TRBV5-8 and TRBJ1-1, is EAGVTQSPTHLIKTRGQQATLRCSPISGHTSVYWYQQALGLGLQFLLWYDEGEERNRGNFPPRFSGRQFPNYSSELNVNALELEDSALYLCASSTERTGGNTEAFFGQGTRLTVV.

The genes are TRBV7-8 and TRBJ2-2, with 11 nucleotides matching TRBD2. CDR1 is SGHVS, CDR2 FQNEAQ, per germline. With V trimmed by 3 bases and J by 2 bases, 11 bases remained unmatched. CDR3 length: 19 residues. CDR3 sequence reads: CASSLSASGGPHNTGELFF. CDR3 DNA: TGTGCCAGCAGCTTGTCGGCTAGCGGGGGGCCACATAACACCGGGGAGCTGTTTTTT.

The chain carries TRBV6-6 and TRBJ1-1, with D possibly matching TRBD1 (5 bases). The CDR3 length is 16 residues. V was pared by 7 bases and J by 3 bases, with 21 bases between. Germline lookup yields CDR1 MNHNY and CDR2 SVGAGI (reference sequence). CDR3 coding DNA: TGTGCCAGCACCAGGGACTTAGCAGGGTCTGACACTGAAGCTTTCTTT. Translation gives CASTRDLAGSDTEAFF.

Regarding this clone: The same CDR3 is also encoded by other DNA sequences in this sample. The chain couples TRBV5-4 to TRBJ2-1; TRBD2 matches at 7 bases. Germline assignment: CDR1 SGHNT and CDR2 YYREEE (reference sequence). The CDR3 runs to 16 residues. V shed 0 bases, J shed 0 bases, and the junction held 3 bases outside the gene matches. As DNA, the CDR3 is TGTGCCAGCAGCTTGGGTGGGGGGGGCTCCTACAATGAGCAGTTCTTC. This sequence encodes CASSLGGGGSYNEQFF.

This chain links TRBV9 with TRBJ2-5; the match to TRBD2 covers 7 bases. V lost 0 bases and J lost 6; bases outside the gene matches: 23. This CDR3 spans 20 amino acids. Germline V CDR1 and CDR2: SGDLS, YYNGEE. The CDR3: CASSVGLGASGPWDPKTQYF. Written as DNA, the CDR3 is TGTGCCAGCAGCGTAGGTCTAGGGGCTAGCGGCCCATGGGATCCGAAGACCCAGTACTTC.

The chain joins TRBV7-2 to TRBJ2-7; the match to TRBD1 covers 7 bases. Germline loops: CDR1 SGHTA, CDR2 FQGNSA. The CDR3 is 14 amino acids. V was clipped by 1 base and J by 3 bases; unmatched bases: 3. The CDR3: CASSLGTGFYEQYF. The CDR3 nucleotides are TGTGCCAGCAGCTTAGGGACAGGCTTCTACGAGCAGTACTTC.

The gene calls are TRBV7-3 and TRBJ2-6; unclear D gene. This CDR3 region has 15 residues. V lost 5 bases to trimming and J lost 1 base, with 9 bases between them. CDR1 and CDR2 (germline): SGHTA, FQGTGA. The CDR3 DNA is TGTGCCAGCAGCCTCGACATTTCTGGGGCCAACGTCCTGACTTTC. Its translation: CASSLDISGANVLTF.

The chain is built from TRBV6-1 and TRBJ2-7; TRBD1 might be the D (6 bases). The ends were cut back, 10 bases at V and 7 bases at J, with 11 bases in the middle. The CDR3 loop spans 10 amino acids. Germline V gene sequence: CDR1 MNHNS, CDR2 SASEGT. CDR3 loop: CAIGRGEQYF. For the CDR3, the DNA is TGTGCCATCGGCAGGGGAGAGCAGTACTTC.

Only a few counts were recorded for this clone. The rearrangement uses TRBV6-6 and TRBJ1-5, with 9 bases aligning to TRBD1. CDR1 is MNHNY, CDR2 SVGAGI, per germline (reference sequence). Trimming removed 2 bases from V and 5 bases from J; junction bases left unmatched: 4. CDR3 length equals 15 residues. The CDR3 sequence is CASSYRDRADQPQHF. CDR3 DNA sequence: TGTGCCAGCAGTTACCGGGACAGGGCGGATCAGCCCCAGCATTTT.

The chain carries TRBV7-8 and TRBJ2-6; 10 nucleotides line up with TRBD1. Per germline, CDR1 SGHVS and CDR2 FQNEAQ. The CDR3 has 19 residues. V was pared by 0 bases and J by 1 base, with 6 bases of the junction left unmatched. CDR3 sequence (DNA): TGTGCCAGCAGCTTAGCTTGGTGGGGACAGGGGTCTGGGGCCAACGTCCTGACTTTC. This sequence encodes CASSLAWWGQGSGANVLTF.

The rearrangement joins TRBV21-1 to TRBJ1-2. TRBV21-1 is described as a pseudogene. This CDR3 has 15 residues. CDR3 loop: CASSKESGVQGGYTF. The DNA for the CDR3 is TGTGCCAGCAGCAAAGAGAGCGGGGTTCAGGGTGGCTACACCTTC.

V and J are TRBV9 and TRBJ2-1, with 7 bases aligning to TRBD2. The germline V gene encodes CDR1 SGDLS and CDR2 YYNGEE. The CDR3 has 16 amino acids. Trimming at V came to 6 bases and at J to 7 bases, leaving 16 bases not matched to a gene. CDR3 bases: TGTGCCAGCACCCCCCTGGACGGGAGGCGATTGAATGAGCAGTTCTTC. Its translation is CASTPLDGRRLNEQFF.